The 27 T cell receptor beta chains below come from one sample, sequenced in a study of blood T cell repertoires in COVID-19. The table came from immunoSEQ multiplex PCR; TCRdb's copy has only in-frame clones and leaves some out. The table lists 93,000 or so clones, over 75% of them singletons. The sequencing sample was made of peripheral blood. Receptors were obtained from a human donor in a cohort sampled during active or convalescent COVID-19.

This chain joins TRBV2 and TRBJ2-4; 10 bases agree with TRBD1. CDR3 length: 16 residues. Germline V gene sequence: CDR1 SNHLY, CDR2 FYNNEI. V shed 6 bases, J shed 0 bases, and the junction held 5 bases outside the gene matches. Written as DNA, the CDR3 is TGTGCCAGCAGCGCGGACAGGGGGATAGCCAAAAACATTCAGTACTTC. Translation gives CASSADRGIAKNIQYF.

The gene calls are TRBV4-1 and TRBJ1-5, with D perhaps TRBD1 (5 bases). V lost 3 bases and J 3 bases, leaving 12 bases between the germline ends. Germline lookup yields CDR1 MGHRA and CDR2 YSYEKL. This CDR3 spans 15 amino acids. In DNA form, the CDR3 reads TGCGCCAGCAGCCAGGGGACGGGGGACAATCAGCCCCAGCATTTT. Its protein product is CASSQGTGDNQPQHF.

The chain joins TRBV18 to TRBJ1-6; 11 positions match TRBD1. This CDR3 is 15 amino acids long. Germline loops: CDR1 KGHSH, CDR2 LQKENI. Trimming at V came to 4 bases and at J to 9 bases, leaving 5 bases not matched to a gene. CDR3 sequence: CASSLGQGGSSPLHF. As DNA, the CDR3 is TGTGCCAGCTCACTGGGACAGGGGGGTTCTTCACCCCTCCACTTT.

The V gene is TRBV3-1 (or the pseudogene TRBV3-2), the J gene TRBJ1-2, with D maybe TRBD1 (5 bases). The CDR3 contains 14 residues. Germline V gene sequence: CDR1 LGHDT, CDR2 YNNKEL (reference sequence). Trimming removed 0 bases at V and 10 bases at J, with 15 bases between. As DNA, the CDR3 is TGTGCCAGCAGCCAAGATGTAGGACATCTTGACTACACCTTC. Residues: CASSQDVGHLDYTF.

A few counts support this clone. The chain combines TRBV2 with TRBJ1-6; D is unresolved. Trimming took 0 bases from V and 10 from J, leaving 13 bases between them. The CDR3 is 15 residues long. CDR1 SNHLY and CDR2 FYNNEI come from the germline V gene. CDR3 amino acids: CASSEALRGRSPLHF. The CDR3 DNA is TGTGCCAGCAGTGAAGCGCTTCGAGGGCGGTCACCCCTCCACTTT.

This clone was counted only a few times. This chain uses TRBV25-1 with TRBJ2-7; tentative D call: TRBD1 (6 bases). The CDR3 contains 14 residues. CDR1 and CDR2 (germline): MGHDK, SYGVNS. Trimming stripped 4 bases from V and 0 bases from J, with 10 bases between. The CDR3 loop reads CASSAGAISYEQYF. In nucleotides, the CDR3 is TGTGCCAGCAGTGCAGGGGCCATCTCCTACGAGCAGTACTTC.

The chain recombines TRBV19 with TRBJ2-3; weak D call: TRBD1 (6 bases). The CDR3 is 16 amino acids. V dropped 6 bases and J dropped 0 bases, with 16 bases sitting between them. Germline-derived CDR1 and CDR2 are LNHDA and SQIVND (reference sequence). CDR3 nucleotides: TGTGCCAGTAGCCTCGGACAGATCCCTAGCACAGATACGCAGTATTTT. This translates into CASSLGQIPSTDTQYF.

This clone was detected only once. The chain has TRBV19 and TRBJ1-6; 7 bases agree with TRBD1. This CDR3 has 13 residues. After removal of 10 bases from V and 5 bases from J, the junction contained 5 bases not matched to a gene. CDR1 and CDR2 from the germline V gene are LNHDA and SQIVND (reference sequence). The CDR3 protein is CATLGQHNSPLHF. The CDR3, as DNA: TGTGCCACCTTGGGACAGCATAATTCACCCCTCCACTTT.

Only a few counts were recorded for this clone. The V gene is TRBV11-3, the J gene TRBJ1-1; no firm D call. V shed 0 bases and J shed 11 bases, with 10 bases lying between them. The CDR3 extends over 12 amino acids. Germline assignment: CDR1 SGHNT and CDR2 YENEEA. As DNA, the CDR3 is TGTGCCAGCAGCTTAGAAACTAGCGTCGCTTTCTTT. Amino acids: CASSLETSVAFF.

The chain uses TRBV5-1 and TRBJ2-7; 7 positions agree with TRBD1. V was pared by 0 bases and J by 3 bases, with 3 bases of the junction left unmatched. CDR1 and CDR2 (germline): SGHRS, YFSETQ. There are 14 residues in the CDR3. CDR3 amino acids: CASSLEQGFYEQYF. DNA of the CDR3: TGCGCCAGCAGCTTGGAACAGGGGTTCTACGAGCAGTACTTC. The whole variable domain, filled in from reference TRBV5-1 and TRBJ2-7, reads KAGVTQTPRYLIKTRGQQVTLSCSPISGHRSVSWYQQTPGQGLQFLFEYFSETQRNKGNFPGRFSGRQFSNSRSEMNVSTLELGDSALYLCASSLEQGFYEQYFGPGTRLTVT.

The chain links TRBV2 to TRBJ2-6; 7 bases match TRBD1. Trimming cost V 7 bases and J 2 bases; bases outside gene matches: 5. The CDR3 loop spans 15 amino acids. The V gene's germline CDR1 is SNHLY and CDR2 FYNNEI. CDR3 DNA: TGTGCCAGCACGCCCGACAGGGCTGGGGCCAACGTCCTGACTTTC. It is translated as CASTPDRAGANVLTF. The full variable domain, in which reference TRBV2 and TRBJ2-6 provide the parts outside the CDR3, is EPEVTQTPSHQVTQMGQEVILRCVPISNHLYFYWYRQILGQKVEFLVSFYNNEISEKSEIFDDQFSVERPDGSNFTLKIRSTKLEDSAMYFCASTPDRAGANVLTFGAGSRLTVL.

J is TRBJ2-1 and V is TRBV3-1 (or the pseudogene TRBV3-2); 9 bases match TRBD2. There are 16 residues in the CDR3. V was pared by 1 base and J by 3 bases, with 4 bases of the junction left unmatched. Germline V gene sequence: CDR1 LGHDT, CDR2 YNNKEL (reference sequence). The CDR3 here is CASSQAGAGGYNEQFF. The CDR3 bases are TGTGCCAGCAGCCAAGCCGGAGCGGGGGGCTACAATGAGCAGTTCTTC.

This clone came up a few times. This sequence joins TRBV27 and TRBJ1-5; perhaps TRBD1 as D (6 bases). Looked up from germline, CDR1 is MNHEY and CDR2 is SMNVEV (reference sequence). Trimming took 3 bases from V and 4 from J, leaving 10 bases between them. The CDR3 is 14 amino acids. The CDR3 loop reads CASSFVRGNQPQHF. The CDR3 nucleotides read TGTGCCAGCAGTTTTGTCAGGGGAAATCAGCCCCAGCATTTT.

The chain carries TRBV11-2 and TRBJ1-5, with D maybe TRBD1 (6 bases). This CDR3 contains 14 residues. Germline CDR1 and CDR2: SGHAT and FQNNGV. Trimming shortened V by 4 bases and J by 7 bases, and 14 bases separated the two germline ends. CDR3 sequence: CASSSTGFGQPQHF. As DNA, the CDR3 is TGTGCCAGCAGCTCCACAGGGTTTGGCCAGCCCCAGCATTTT.

This clone was recorded a few times. In DNA form, the CDR3 reads TGTGCCAGCAGTGGGTCTTACGGGGGGGACCAAGAGACCCAGTACTTC. Translation gives CASSGSYGGDQETQYF. The gene calls are TRBV2 and TRBJ2-5; 8 nucleotides match TRBD2. The germline CDR1 and CDR2 sequences are SNHLY and FYNNEI. The junction had 7 bases not matched to a gene; V was cut back by 4 bases and J by 0 bases. The CDR3 covers 16 residues.

This clone was counted once. The V gene is TRBV7-2, the J gene TRBJ1-1, with no clear D. Trimming shortened V by 7 bases and J by 1 base, and 16 bases separated the two germline ends. The CDR3 sequence is 15 residues long. The germline CDR1 and CDR2 sequences are SGHTA and FQGNSA. The CDR3 sequence is CASTAGREGNTEAFF. The CDR3 DNA follows: TGTGCCAGCACCGCCGGGAGGGAGGGGAACACTGAAGCTTTCTTT.

The chain uses TRBV18 and TRBJ2-7; unclear D gene. The CDR3 is 14 residues long. Germline loops: CDR1 KGHSH, CDR2 LQKENI. Trimming cost V 0 bases and J 2 bases, with 8 bases left between them. For the CDR3, the DNA is TGTGCCAGCTCACCACCCTTCACTACCTACGAGCAGTACTTC. This translates into CASSPPFTTYEQYF.

The rearrangement joins TRBV7-9 to TRBJ1-4; 8 positions agree with TRBD1. There are 14 residues in the CDR3. J was trimmed by 5 bases and V by 5 bases; bases with no gene match: 4. CDR1 is SEHNR and CDR2 is FQNEAQ in the germline V gene (reference sequence). In DNA, the CDR3 is TGTGCCAGCAGCCCAAGGACAGGGAATGAAAAACTGTTTTTT. The encoded protein is CASSPRTGNEKLFF.

The CDR3 region has the DNA TGTGCCAGCAGCCGGTTACGGGACAGGGGGCTCGATGAGCAGTTCTTC. Translated: CASSRLRDRGLDEQFF. The chain joins TRBV5-6 to TRBJ2-1, with 12 bases matching TRBD1. Germline V gives CDR1 SGHDT, CDR2 YYEEEE. The length of the CDR3 is 16 residues. V shed 4 bases and J 8 bases; nucleotides not matched to a gene: 10.

V gene TRBV3-1 (or the pseudogene TRBV3-2) combines with J gene TRBJ2-1, with 13 bases matching TRBD2. The CDR3 is made up of 15 amino acids. V was clipped by 4 bases and J by 12 bases; unmatched bases: 9. The germline CDR1 and CDR2 sequences are LGHDT and YNNKEL (reference sequence). The CDR3 sequence is CASSPRTSGGGGQFF. Written as DNA, the CDR3 is TGTGCCAGCAGCCCTCGGACTAGCGGGGGTGGGGGGCAGTTCTTC.

The J gene is TRBJ2-7, the V gene TRBV5-1; D may be TRBD1 (7 bases). This CDR3 has 18 amino acids. The germline V gene encodes CDR1 SGHRS and CDR2 YFSETQ. The V end was cut by 0 bases, the J end by 2 bases, with 21 bases between. In DNA, the CDR3 is TGCGCCAGCAGCTTGGTCAGTTCAGGGGGGCTTGATACCTACGAGCAGTACTTC. Translated: CASSLVSSGGLDTYEQYF.

This chain connects TRBV5-1 to TRBJ2-1; 11 bases map to TRBD2. V was clipped by 4 bases and J by 6 bases; unmatched bases: 9. Germline values: CDR1 SGHRS, CDR2 YFSETQ. This CDR3 comprises 16 residues. CDR3 DNA sequence: TGCGCCAGCAGCCTGCTTCTAGCGGGGGGCCGCAATGAGCAGTTCTTC. This sequence encodes CASSLLLAGGRNEQFF.

The chain carries TRBV5-5 and TRBJ1-5, with D hard to call. Germline values: CDR1 SGHKS, CDR2 YYEKEE (reference sequence). The V gene lost 2 bases and the J gene lost 0 bases, with 3 bases spanning the gap. This CDR3 is 13 amino acids long. CDR3 sequence reads: CASSFSSNQPQHF. The CDR3 bases are TGTGCCAGCAGCTTCAGTAGCAATCAGCCCCAGCATTTT.

The chain is built from TRBV28 and TRBJ1-2, with 9 bases that match TRBD1. The ends lost 7 bases at V and 4 bases at J; junction bases unmatched: 16. Germline assignment: CDR1 MDHEN and CDR2 SYDVKM. The CDR3 runs to 17 residues. CDR3 in DNA: TGTGCCAGCACCCCTGCGGGACAGGGCGGTCTCGGCTATGGCTACACCTTC. Its translation is CASTPAGQGGLGYGYTF.

This clone was detected a few times. The rearrangement uses TRBV15 and TRBJ2-5; D is unresolved. The CDR3 extends over 15 amino acids. V was pared by 0 bases and J by 2 bases, with 10 bases between. Germline values: CDR1 LNHNV, CDR2 YYDKDF (reference sequence). The CDR3 reads CATSRDLGQQETQYF. In DNA, the CDR3 is TGTGCCACCAGCAGAGATTTGGGCCAGCAAGAGACCCAGTACTTC.

The DNA of the CDR3 is TGTGCCAGCAGCTTGCGGGGGGAGGATTCACCCCTCCACTTT. Its translation is CASSLRGEDSPLHF. The rearrangement uses TRBV5-4 and TRBJ1-6; possibly TRBD1 for D (5 bases). Trimming took 1 base from V and 8 from J, leaving 10 bases between them. The CDR3 runs to 14 residues. Germline assignment: CDR1 SGHNT and CDR2 YYREEE (reference sequence).

This sequence joins TRBV7-9 and TRBJ2-2, with D hard to call. CDR1 and CDR2 from the germline V gene are SEHNR and FQNEAQ (reference sequence). The V end was cut by 4 bases, the J end by 0 bases, with 12 bases between. CDR3 length: 16 residues. CDR3 protein: CASSSPRRTNTGELFF. CDR3 nucleotide sequence: TGTGCCAGCAGCTCCCCGCGCAGGACGAACACCGGGGAGCTGTTTTTT.